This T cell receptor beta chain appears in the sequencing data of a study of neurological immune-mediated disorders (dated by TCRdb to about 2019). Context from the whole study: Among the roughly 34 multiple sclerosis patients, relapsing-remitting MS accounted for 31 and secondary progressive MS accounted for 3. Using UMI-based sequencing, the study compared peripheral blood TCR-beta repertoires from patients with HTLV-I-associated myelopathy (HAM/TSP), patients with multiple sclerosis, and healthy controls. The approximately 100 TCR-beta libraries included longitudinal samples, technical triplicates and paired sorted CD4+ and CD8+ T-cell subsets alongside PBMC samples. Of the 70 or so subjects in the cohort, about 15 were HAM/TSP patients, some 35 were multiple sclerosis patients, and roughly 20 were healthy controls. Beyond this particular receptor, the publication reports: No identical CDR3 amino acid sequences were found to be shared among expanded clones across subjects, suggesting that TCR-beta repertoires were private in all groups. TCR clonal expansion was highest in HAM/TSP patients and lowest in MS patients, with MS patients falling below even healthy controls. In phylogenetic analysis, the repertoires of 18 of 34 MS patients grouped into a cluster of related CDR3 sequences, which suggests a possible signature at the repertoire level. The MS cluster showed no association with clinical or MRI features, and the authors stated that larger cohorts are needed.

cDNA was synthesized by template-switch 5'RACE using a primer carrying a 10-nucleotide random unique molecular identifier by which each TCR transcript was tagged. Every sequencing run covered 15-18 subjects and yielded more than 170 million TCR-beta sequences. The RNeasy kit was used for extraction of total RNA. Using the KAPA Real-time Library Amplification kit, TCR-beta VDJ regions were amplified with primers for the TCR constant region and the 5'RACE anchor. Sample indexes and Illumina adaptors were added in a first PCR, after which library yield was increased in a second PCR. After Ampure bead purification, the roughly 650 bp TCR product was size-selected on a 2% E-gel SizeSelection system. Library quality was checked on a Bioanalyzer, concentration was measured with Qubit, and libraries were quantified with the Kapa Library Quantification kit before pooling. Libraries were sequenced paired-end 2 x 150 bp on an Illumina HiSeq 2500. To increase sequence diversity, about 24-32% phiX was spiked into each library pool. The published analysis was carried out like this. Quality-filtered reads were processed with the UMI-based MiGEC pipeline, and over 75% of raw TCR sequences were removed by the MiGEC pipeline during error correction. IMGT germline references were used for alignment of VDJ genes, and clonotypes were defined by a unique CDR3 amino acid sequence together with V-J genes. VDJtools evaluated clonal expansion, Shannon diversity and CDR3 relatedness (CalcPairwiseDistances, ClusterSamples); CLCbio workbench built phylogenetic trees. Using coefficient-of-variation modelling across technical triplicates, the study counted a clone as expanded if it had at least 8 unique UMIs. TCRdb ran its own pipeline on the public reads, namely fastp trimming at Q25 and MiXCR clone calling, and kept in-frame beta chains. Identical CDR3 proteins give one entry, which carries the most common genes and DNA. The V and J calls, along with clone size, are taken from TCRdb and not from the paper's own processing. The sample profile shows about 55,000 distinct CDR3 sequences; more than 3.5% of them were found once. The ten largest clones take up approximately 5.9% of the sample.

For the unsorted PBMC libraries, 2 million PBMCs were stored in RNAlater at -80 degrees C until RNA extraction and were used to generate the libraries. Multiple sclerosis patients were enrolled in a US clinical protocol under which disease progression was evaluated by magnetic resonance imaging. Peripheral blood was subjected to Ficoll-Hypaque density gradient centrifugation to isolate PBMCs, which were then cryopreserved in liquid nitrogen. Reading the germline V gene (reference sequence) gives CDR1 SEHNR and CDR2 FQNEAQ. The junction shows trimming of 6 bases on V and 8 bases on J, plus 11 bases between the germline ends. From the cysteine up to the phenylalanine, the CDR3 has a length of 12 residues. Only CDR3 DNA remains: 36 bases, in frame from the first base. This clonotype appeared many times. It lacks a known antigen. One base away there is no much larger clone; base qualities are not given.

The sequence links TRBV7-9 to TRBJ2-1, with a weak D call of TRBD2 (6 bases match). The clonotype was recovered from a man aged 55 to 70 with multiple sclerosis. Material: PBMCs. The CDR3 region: CASSRRADEQFF. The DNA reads TGTGCCAGCAGTCGGAGGGCCGATGAGCAGTTCTTC.